Listed below are T cell receptor beta chains from one sample, sequenced in a study of PD-1 blockade in classical Hodgkin lymphoma. Assay: immunoSEQ multiplex PCR; the TCRdb copy retains only in-frame clones and omits some. This table has approximately 27,000 clones, around 79% appearing once. Sequenced here: peripheral blood mononuclear cells (PBMCs), sampled before the fourth cycle of nivolumab. The receptor set was obtained from a human donor with classical Hodgkin lymphoma. CDR3s include the opening cysteine and the closing phenylalanine or tryptophan. A D gene is named only where the DNA matches it firmly. Some rows mark clone size as missing; the rest say once, few, many or name a class of expanded clone.

.	TRBJ1-2	TRBV4-1	few	TGCGCCAGCAGCGGTCTAAACTATGGCTACACCTTC	CASSGLNYGYTF
.	TRBJ2-7	TRBV29-1	.	TGCAGCGTTGAAGATCCGGGGGGCTCTTCCTACGAGCAGTACTTC	CSVEDPGGSSYEQYF
TRBD2	TRBJ2-3	TRBV6-5	few	TGTGCCAGCAGTCTTGGACTAGCGACAGATACGCAGTATTTT	CASSLGLATDTQYF
.	TRBJ1-2	TRBV10-3	.	TGTGCCATCAGTGAGTATTCCGCGGCGGTTAGTGGCAGTCATGGCTACACCTTC	CAISEYSAAVSGSHGYTF
.	TRBJ2-3	TRBV27	.	TGTGCCAGCAGTTTCCAGGGGAGGGATACGCAGTATTTT	CASSFQGRDTQYF
.	TRBJ1-3	TRBV6-1	.	TGTGCCAGCAACGAAGGGGGCTCTGGAAACACCATATATTTT	CASNEGGSGNTIYF
TRBD1	TRBJ1-2	TRBV7-9	.	TGTGCCAGCAGCTTAGTGGGGACAGGGGGCATGTATGGCTACACCTTC	CASSLVGTGGMYGYTF
.	TRBJ2-5	TRBV29-1	.	TGCAGCGTAGCTCTTACAGGGTTGGGCGAGACCCAGTACTTC	CSVALTGLGETQYF
.	TRBJ2-7	TRBV5-1	.	TGCGCCAGCAGCTTGGGGGGGACTCTTAGCGCCTACGAGCAGTACTTC	CASSLGGTLSAYEQYF
TRBD1	TRBJ1-2	TRBV7-9	.	TGTGCCAGCAGCTCCCTACTCGGGACAGGGAATACTAACTATGGCTACACCTTC	CASSSLLGTGNTNYGYTF
TRBD1	TRBJ2-1	TRBV10-3	.	TGTGCCATCACGGACAGGGGGGTTGGCAATGAGCAGTTCTTC	CAITDRGVGNEQFF
.	TRBJ2-1	TRBV19	.	TGTGCCAGTAGTATCGCGTCGTACAATGAGCAGTTCTTC	CASSIASYNEQFF
TRBD1	TRBJ2-5	TRBV25-1	.	TGTGCCAGCGGCAGGGACAGGGGCCAAGAGACCCAGTACTTC	CASGRDRGQETQYF
.	TRBJ1-2	TRBV10-3	.	TGTGCCATCAGTGGTGTACCGACTGAAGGCTATGGCTACACCTTC	CAISGVPTEGYGYTF
.	TRBJ1-2	TRBV11-2	.	TGTGCCAGCAGCTCTCCCCAGGGTTATGGCTACACCTTC	CASSSPQGYGYTF
.	TRBJ1-2	TRBV6-5	.	TGTGCCAGCAGCCCAGAGAAAGGGACCTATGGCTACACCTTC	CASSPEKGTYGYTF
TRBD1	TRBJ1-3	TRBV10-3	few	TGTGCCAACGCGGACAGGAGCTCTGGAAACACCATATATTTT	CANADRSSGNTIYF
.	TRBJ1-3	TRBV6-6	.	TGTGCCAGCAGCCCGAACTCTGGAAACACCATATATTTT	CASSPNSGNTIYF
.	TRBJ2-7	TRBV10-3	few	TGTGCCATTTCCCTCCGTAGGGGGACCGAGCAGTACTTC	CAISLRRGTEQYF
.	TRBJ2-6	TRBV6-4	.	TGTGCCAGCAGTGACGGGCTCTCTGGGGCCAACGTCCTGACTTTC	CASSDGLSGANVLTF
.	TRBJ1-5	TRBV6-5	.	TGTGCCAGCGGGAGGGGAAGACAGCCCCAGCATTTT	CASGRGRQPQHF
TRBD1	TRBJ1-2	TRBV5-3	.	TGTGCCAGCAGCTTGGATGGGACAGGGGGCTTTTCGTCCACCTTC	CASSLDGTGGFSSTF
TRBD1	TRBJ1-6	TRBV7-2	.	TGTGCCAGCAGCCCAGGGGGCGCGGGGAATTCACCCCTCCACTTT	CASSPGGAGNSPLHF
TRBD1	TRBJ2-7	TRBV7-2	.	TGTGCCAGCAGCCCAGGGGGCTACGAGCAGTACTTC	CASSPGGYEQYF
.	TRBJ1-4	TRBV9	large	TGTGCCAGCAGTCCTCAGAAAACTAATGAAAAACTGTTTTTT	CASSPQKTNEKLFF
TRBD2	TRBJ2-1	TRBV6-5	.	TGTGCCAGCAGCCCCTTGGGACTAGCGGGGGGTGAGCAGTTCTTC	CASSPLGLAGGEQFF
TRBD2	TRBJ2-1	TRBV13	.	TGTGCCAGCCCTCGGACTAGCGGGGTTATTGAGCAGTTCTTC	CASPRTSGVIEQFF
.	TRBJ2-1	TRBV6-4	once	TGTGCCAGCAGTGACACAGGGTACAATGAGCAGTTCTTC	CASSDTGYNEQFF
TRBD2	TRBJ2-3	TRBV7-9	.	TGTGCCAGCAGGGAGAGCGGGATTCAGCAGTATTTT	CASRESGIQQYF
.	TRBJ2-1	TRBV7-9	.	TGTGCCAGCAGCCTTTACAGGGACTACAATGAGCAGTTCTTC	CASSLYRDYNEQFF
.	TRBJ2-2	TRBV29-1	.	TGCAGCGTTGGGGCCCAGGTGATTAAGAACACCGGGGAGCTGTTTTTT	CSVGAQVIKNTGELFF
TRBD1	TRBJ1-5	TRBV27	.	TGTGCCAGCAGTTTATCCCAGGGGGGCAATCAGCCCCAGCATTTT	CASSLSQGGNQPQHF
TRBD1	TRBJ1-6	TRBV19	.	TGTGCCAGTAGTATTCAGGCAGGGGGCAAGTCACCCCTCCACTTT	CASSIQAGGKSPLHF
.	TRBJ1-5	TRBV4-2	.	TGTGCCAGCAGCCAAGATGAGGGTCGCAATCAGCCCCAGCATTTT	CASSQDEGRNQPQHF
TRBD1	TRBJ2-3	TRBV19	.	TGTGCCAGTAGTGGGGGGACAGGGGCAGATACGCAGTATTTT	CASSGGTGADTQYF
.	TRBJ2-2	TRBV28	.	TGTGCCAGCAGTTTCTTCAGGGTAGGAAACACCGGGGAGCTGTTTTTT	CASSFFRVGNTGELFF
.	TRBJ2-7	TRBV5-1	.	TGCGCCAGCAGCTTGTACAGGGCCGCCTTTGTTGGAGAGCAGTACTTC	CASSLYRAAFVGEQYF
.	TRBJ2-5	TRBV14	.	TGTGCCAGCAGCCAAGATCGTCAGGGTTTCCAGTACTTC	CASSQDRQGFQYF
.	TRBJ1-6	TRBV4-3	.	TGCGCCAGCAGCCAAGACCAGAGGAATTCACCCCTCCACTTT	CASSQDQRNSPLHF
.	TRBJ2-7	TRBV7-6	.	TGTGCCAGCAGCTTAGGACAGGCCGCCTACGAGCAGTACTTC	CASSLGQAAYEQYF
TRBD2	TRBJ2-1	TRBV18	few	TGTGCCAGCTCACCACAGCGGGGGGCCTACAATGAGCAGTTCTTC	CASSPQRGAYNEQFF
TRBD2	TRBJ2-3	TRBV7-3	.	TGTGCCAGCAGCTTAGCGGGGGGGAGCACAGATACGCAGTATTTT	CASSLAGGSTDTQYF
.	TRBJ2-7	TRBV5-6	.	TGTGCCAGCAGCTTGATCGGGTCCTCCGAGCAGTACTTC	CASSLIGSSEQYF
.	TRBJ2-2	TRBV5-5	.	TGTGCCAGCAGCTTGGCCTCCCGCACCGGGGAGCTGTTTTTT	CASSLASRTGELFF
TRBD1	TRBJ1-2	TRBV29-1	.	TGCAGCGTTGATGTGGGACAGCCAACCTATGGCTACACCTTC	CSVDVGQPTYGYTF
.	TRBJ2-7	TRBV7-2	.	TGTGCCAGCAGCGAACCTTTGCGGCAGGCCTACGAGCAGTACTTC	CASSEPLRQAYEQYF
TRBD1	TRBJ2-1	TRBV5-4	.	TGTGCCAGCAGCTCCCGACAGGGGGTCTACAATGAGCAGTTCTTC	CASSSRQGVYNEQFF
.	TRBJ1-3	TRBV11-2	.	TGTGCCAGCAGCTTAGAGACTGGAAACACCATATATTTT	CASSLETGNTIYF
TRBD1	TRBJ1-6	TRBV6-5	.	TGTGCCAGTTATCCGACAGGGGAAGGATCACCCCTCCACTTT	CASYPTGEGSPLHF
.	TRBJ1-2	TRBV27	few	TGTGCCAGCAAGGAGCGGGCGGCACAAAACTATGGCTACACCTTC	CASKERAAQNYGYTF
TRBD1	TRBJ2-2	TRBV19	once	TGTGCCAGTACCCCGGGACAGAGCACCGGGGAGCTGTTTTTT	CASTPGQSTGELFF
.	TRBJ2-5	TRBV6-6	.	TGTGCCAGCAGAACCCTACAGCAAGAGACCCAGTACTTC	CASRTLQQETQYF